Listed here is a single TCR beta chain. The table came from immunoSEQ multiplex PCR; TCRdb's copy has only in-frame clones and leaves some out. This sample carries some 190,000 clones, 80% to 90% of them seen once, and the ten largest clones take 11%. The data originate from a study of blood T cell repertoires in COVID-19. At the level of the study: Italy, Spain and the United States were the sources of the convalescent and acute COVID-19 samples. T cells, B-cell-depleted T cells, or PBMCs supplied cDNA or gDNA.

One Seattle source followed patients from active infection through their disease course. The germline gives CDR1 ENHRY, CDR2 SYGVKD. V was clipped by 7 bases and J by 7 bases; unmatched bases: 15. The CDR3 contains 15 residues. The chain has TRBV10-3 and TRBJ1-2; 7 nucleotides agree with TRBD1. The sequenced sample was peripheral blood. This clonotype was obtained from a middle-aged woman with COVID-19, enrolled during active disease. CDR3 in amino acids: CAIKSDRVIGIGYTF. CDR3 nucleotides: TGTGCCATCAAATCCGACAGGGTAATTGGTATTGGCTACACCTTC.